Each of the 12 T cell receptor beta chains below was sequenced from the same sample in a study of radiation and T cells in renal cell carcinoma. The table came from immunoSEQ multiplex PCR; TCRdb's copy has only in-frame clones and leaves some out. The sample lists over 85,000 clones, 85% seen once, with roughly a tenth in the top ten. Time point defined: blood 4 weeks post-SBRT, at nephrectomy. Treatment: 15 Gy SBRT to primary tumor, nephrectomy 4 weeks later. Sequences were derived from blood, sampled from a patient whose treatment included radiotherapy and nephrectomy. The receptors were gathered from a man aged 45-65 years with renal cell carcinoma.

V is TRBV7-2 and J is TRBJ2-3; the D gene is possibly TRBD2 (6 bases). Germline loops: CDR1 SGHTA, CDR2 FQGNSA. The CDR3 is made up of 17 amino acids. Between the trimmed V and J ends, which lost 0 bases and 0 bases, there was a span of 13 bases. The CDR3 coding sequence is TGTGCCAGCAGCTTAGCCCCCGTGACTAGAAGCACAGATACGCAGTATTTT. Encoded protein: CASSLAPVTRSTDTQYF.

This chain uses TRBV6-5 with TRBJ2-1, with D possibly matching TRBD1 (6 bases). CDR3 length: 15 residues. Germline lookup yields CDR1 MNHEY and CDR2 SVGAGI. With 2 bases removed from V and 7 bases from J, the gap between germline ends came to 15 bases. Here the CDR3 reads CASSYNRDLGNEQFF. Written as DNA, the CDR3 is TGTGCCAGCAGTTACAACAGGGACCTCGGGAATGAGCAGTTCTTC.

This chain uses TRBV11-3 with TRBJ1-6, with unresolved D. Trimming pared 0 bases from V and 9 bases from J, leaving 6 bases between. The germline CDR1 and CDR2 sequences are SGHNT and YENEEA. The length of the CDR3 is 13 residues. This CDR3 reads CASSLDFRSPLHF. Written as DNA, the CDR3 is TGTGCCAGCAGCTTAGATTTCCGTTCACCCCTCCACTTT.

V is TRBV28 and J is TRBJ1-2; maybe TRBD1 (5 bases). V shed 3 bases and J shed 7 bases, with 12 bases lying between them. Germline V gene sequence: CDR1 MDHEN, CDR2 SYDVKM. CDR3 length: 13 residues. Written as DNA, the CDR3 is TGTGCCAGCAGTTTGCGGCAGGGCGGTGGCTACACCTTC. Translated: CASSLRQGGGYTF.

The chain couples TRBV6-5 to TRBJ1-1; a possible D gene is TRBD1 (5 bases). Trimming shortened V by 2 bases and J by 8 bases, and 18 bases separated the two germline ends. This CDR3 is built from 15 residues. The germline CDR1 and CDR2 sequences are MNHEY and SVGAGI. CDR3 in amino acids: CASSYVGQGSREAFF. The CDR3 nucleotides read TGTGCCAGCAGTTACGTGGGGCAGGGATCAAGAGAAGCTTTCTTT.

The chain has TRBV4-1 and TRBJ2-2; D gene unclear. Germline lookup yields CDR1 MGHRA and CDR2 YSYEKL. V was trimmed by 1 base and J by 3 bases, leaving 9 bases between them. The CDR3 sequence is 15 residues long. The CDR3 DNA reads TGCGCCAGCAGCCAAGTTGCCACTTACACCGGGGAGCTGTTTTTT. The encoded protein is CASSQVATYTGELFF.

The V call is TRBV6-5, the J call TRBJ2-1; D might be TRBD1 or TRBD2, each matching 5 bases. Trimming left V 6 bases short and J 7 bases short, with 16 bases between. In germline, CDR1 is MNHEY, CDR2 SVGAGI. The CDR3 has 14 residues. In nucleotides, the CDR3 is TGTGCCAGCAGCCCGGGACCCCCCCTGAATGAGCAGTTCTTC. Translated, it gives CASSPGPPLNEQFF.

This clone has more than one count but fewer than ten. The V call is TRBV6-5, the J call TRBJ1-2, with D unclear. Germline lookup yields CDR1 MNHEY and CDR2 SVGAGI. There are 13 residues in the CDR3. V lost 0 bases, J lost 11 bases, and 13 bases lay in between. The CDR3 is CASSYSYRAGYTF. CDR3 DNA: TGTGCCAGCAGTTACTCATATAGGGCCGGTTACACCTTC.

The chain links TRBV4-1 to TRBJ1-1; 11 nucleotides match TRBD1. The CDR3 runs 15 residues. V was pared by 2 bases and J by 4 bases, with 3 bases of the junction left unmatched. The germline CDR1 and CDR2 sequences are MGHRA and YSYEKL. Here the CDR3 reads CASSQLGTGGTEAFF. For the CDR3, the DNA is TGCGCCAGCAGCCAACTTGGGACAGGGGGCACTGAAGCTTTCTTT.

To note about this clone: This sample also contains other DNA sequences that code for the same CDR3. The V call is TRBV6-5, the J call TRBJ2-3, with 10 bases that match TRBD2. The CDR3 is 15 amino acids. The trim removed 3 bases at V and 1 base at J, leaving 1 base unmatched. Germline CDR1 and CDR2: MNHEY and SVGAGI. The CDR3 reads CASSYLAGGTDTQYF. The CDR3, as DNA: TGTGCCAGCAGTTATCTAGCGGGGGGCACAGATACGCAGTATTTT.

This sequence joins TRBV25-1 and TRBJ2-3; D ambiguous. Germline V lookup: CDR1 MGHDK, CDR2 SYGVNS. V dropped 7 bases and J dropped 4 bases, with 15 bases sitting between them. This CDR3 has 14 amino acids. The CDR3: CASTAGGAADTQYF. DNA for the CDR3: TGTGCCAGCACCGCCGGTGGAGCAGCAGATACGCAGTATTTT.

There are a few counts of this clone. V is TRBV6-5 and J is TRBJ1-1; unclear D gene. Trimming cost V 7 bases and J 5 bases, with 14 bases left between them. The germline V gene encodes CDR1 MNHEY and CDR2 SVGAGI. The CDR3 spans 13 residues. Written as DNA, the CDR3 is TGTGCCAGCACCCCTCCTTCTGGGACTGAAGCTTTCTTT. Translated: CASTPPSGTEAFF.